These 29 T cell receptor beta chains share one sample of origin, sequenced in a study of radiotherapy plus CTLA-4 blockade in lung cancer. Measured with immunoSEQ multiplex PCR; TCRdb has only the in-frame clones, and not every one. The sample yields tens of thousands of clones, approximately 91% seen once. Sequences were derived from peripheral blood, sampled from a patient treated with radiotherapy plus ipilimumab. These receptors all stem from a human donor with non-small cell lung cancer whose response to radiotherapy plus ipilimumab could not be evaluated.

V is TRBV2 and J is TRBJ2-3; 7 positions match TRBD1. The V gene's germline CDR1 is SNHLY and CDR2 FYNNEI. Losses at the gene ends were 8 bases for V and 3 bases for J; bases not matched to a gene: 2. The CDR3 loop spans 12 amino acids. CDR3 loop: CASGRGTDTQYF. CDR3 nucleotide sequence: TGTGCCAGCGGCAGGGGGACAGATACGCAGTATTTT. Full variable domain (missing parts from reference TRBV2 and TRBJ2-3): EPEVTQTPSHQVTQMGQEVILRCVPISNHLYFYWYRQILGQKVEFLVSFYNNEISEKSEIFDDQFSVERPDGSNFTLKIRSTKLEDSAMYFCASGRGTDTQYFGPGTRLTVL.

This rearrangement joins TRBV6-6 to TRBJ2-2, with 11 bases matching TRBD2. This CDR3 has 14 amino acids. Germline V CDR1 and CDR2: MNHNY, SVGAGI (reference sequence). CDR3 sequence: CVDSGRAEAGELFF. Written as DNA, the CDR3 is TGTGTGGATAGCGGGAGGGCCGAGGCCGGGGAGCTGTTTTTT.

The chain employs TRBV25-1 and TRBJ2-1; a possible D gene is TRBD2 (7 bases). The germline V gene encodes CDR1 MGHDK and CDR2 SYGVNS. Trimming cost V 6 bases and J 4 bases, with 19 bases left between them. The CDR3 is 16 residues long. The CDR3 bases are TGTGCCAGCAGCTGGACTAGGACAGCCCTATACAATGAGCAGTTCTTC. Its translation is CASSWTRTALYNEQFF.

V gene TRBV5-1 combines with J gene TRBJ2-7; D is unclear. The V and J ends lost 0 bases and 0 bases respectively, with 10 bases between them. This CDR3 has 15 residues. Germline V CDR1 and CDR2: SGHRS, YFSETQ. In DNA, the CDR3 is TGCGCCAGCAGCTTGGACCGTCGGAGCTCCTACGAGCAGTACTTC. Its translation: CASSLDRRSSYEQYF.

The chain uses TRBV27 and TRBJ1-1; D ambiguous. CDR1 is MNHEY and CDR2 is SMNVEV in the germline V gene (reference sequence). The length of the CDR3 is 13 residues. Trimming shortened V by 5 bases and J by 2 bases, and 9 bases separated the two germline ends. CDR3 in amino acids: CASSGRGNTEAFF. The CDR3, as DNA: TGTGCCAGCAGTGGCCGGGGTAACACTGAAGCTTTCTTT.

The gene calls are TRBV25-1 and TRBJ2-6, with D perhaps matching TRBD1 (7 bases). This CDR3 region has 16 residues. Looked up from germline, CDR1 is MGHDK and CDR2 is SYGVNS. Trimming stripped 3 bases from V and 0 bases from J, with 9 bases between. This chain's CDR3 is CASSDRGASGANVLTF. Here the CDR3 DNA reads TGTGCCAGCAGTGACAGGGGGGCCTCTGGGGCCAACGTCCTGACTTTC.

The chain joins TRBV9 to TRBJ2-7; the D gene is possibly TRBD1 (5 bases). The CDR3 has 12 amino acids. Germline V gene data show CDR1 as SGDLS and CDR2 as YYNGEE. Trimming removed 4 bases at V and 2 bases at J, with 7 bases between. The CDR3 bases are TGTGCCAGCAGCCCAGGGACCTACGAGCAGTACTTC. Residues: CASSPGTYEQYF.

This clone was seen more than once but under ten times. This sequence joins TRBV7-9 and TRBJ1-2; 11 bases line up with TRBD1. The CDR3 is 16 residues long. Germline V lookup: CDR1 SEHNR, CDR2 FQNEAQ (reference sequence). With V trimmed by 1 base and J by 3 bases, 4 bases remained unmatched. The CDR3 nucleotides are TGTGCCAGCAGCTTAGGGGACAGGGGGACGGACTATGGCTACACCTTC. It codes for CASSLGDRGTDYGYTF.

The chain has TRBV6-5 and TRBJ2-4; tentatively, D is TRBD1 (6 bases). Germline V CDR1 and CDR2: MNHEY, SVGAGI. V was shortened by 6 bases and J by 0 bases, with 12 bases between the two germline ends. The CDR3 loop spans 15 amino acids. For the CDR3, the DNA is TGTGCCAGCAGCAAGACAGGACTAGCCAAAAACATTCAGTACTTC. Translating it yields CASSKTGLAKNIQYF.

This clone occurred a few times. The chain combines TRBV6-5 with TRBJ2-7, with a tentative D call TRBD2 (5 bases). The CDR3 extends over 13 amino acids. Germline values: CDR1 MNHEY, CDR2 SVGAGI. V dropped 4 bases and J dropped 5 bases, with 12 bases sitting between them. CDR3 nucleotides: TGTGCCAGCAGTTTGCGTGAGGGCCACGAGCAGTACTTC. Amino acid sequence: CASSLREGHEQYF.

The chain couples TRBV5-1 to TRBJ2-2; a possible D gene is TRBD2 (5 bases). The V end lost 10 bases, the J end lost 5 bases, and 21 bases lay between the germline ends. Germline V lookup: CDR1 SGHRS, CDR2 YFSETQ. This CDR3 contains 15 residues. CDR3 sequence reads: CAPKVSRDETGELFF. CDR3 nucleotide sequence: TGCGCCCCCAAGGTCAGTCGGGATGAAACCGGGGAGCTGTTTTTT.

The J gene is TRBJ2-1, the V gene TRBV5-8; perhaps TRBD2 as D (7 bases). This CDR3 is 15 amino acids long. V dropped 0 bases and J dropped 8 bases, with 15 bases sitting between them. The germline V gene encodes CDR1 SGHTS and CDR2 YDEGEE. CDR3 loop: CASSLGGGRVDEQFF. For the CDR3, the DNA is TGTGCCAGCAGCTTGGGGGGGGGCCGTGTCGATGAGCAGTTCTTC.

The V gene is TRBV6-5, the J gene TRBJ2-1; 9 positions match TRBD2. With 5 bases clipped from V and 9 bases from J, the junction kept 11 bases outside the gene matches. The CDR3 sequence is 15 residues long. Germline V lookup: CDR1 MNHEY, CDR2 SVGAGI. The CDR3 nucleotides read TGTGCCAGCAGTCGCCGGATAGCGGGAGTCGCTGAGCAGTTCTTC. Its translation is CASSRRIAGVAEQFF.

The count of this clone is one. The chain combines TRBV19 with TRBJ2-5, with D maybe TRBD1 (6 bases). The assigned J gene may be wrong: the sequence end matches TRBJ2-7 better. CDR3 size: 14 residues. Per the germline V gene, CDR1 is LNHDA and CDR2 is SQIVND (reference sequence). In DNA form, the CDR3 reads TGTGCCAGTACCGCGACAGGATTTACCTACGAGCAGTACTTC. Amino acid sequence: CASTATGFTYEQYF.

The rearrangement links TRBV7-2 to TRBJ2-7, with D possibly being TRBD2 (5 bases). Trimming stripped 3 bases from V and 4 bases from J, with 19 bases between. Germline CDR1 and CDR2: SGHTA and FQGNSA. There are 16 residues in the CDR3. This CDR3 reads CASSFGDGKGNYEQYF. Here the CDR3 DNA reads TGTGCCAGCAGCTTCGGGGATGGGAAAGGAAATTACGAGCAGTACTTC. The full variable domain, rest sourced from reference TRBV7-2 and TRBJ2-7, is GAGVSQSPSNKVTEKGKDVELRCDPISGHTALYWYRQSLGQGLEFLIYFQGNSAPDKSGLPSDRFSAERTGGSVSTLTIQRTQQEDSAVYLCASSFGDGKGNYEQYFGPGTRLTVT.

This sequence joins TRBV2 and TRBJ2-7; TRBD2 matches 11 bases. Germline values: CDR1 SNHLY, CDR2 FYNNEI. V trimming: 2 bases; J trimming: 0 bases; junction bases outside the gene matches: 3. CDR3 size: 16 residues. The CDR3 is CASSELAGGVSYEQYF. CDR3 nucleotides: TGTGCCAGCAGTGAACTAGCGGGGGGAGTCTCCTACGAGCAGTACTTC.

V and J are TRBV15 and TRBJ1-1, with TRBD1 matching over 7 bases. V was pared by 8 bases and J by 4 bases, with 7 bases of the junction left unmatched. The CDR3 is 13 amino acids. Germline V CDR1 and CDR2: LNHNV, YYDKDF (reference sequence). The DNA of the CDR3 is TGTGCCACCCAACGAGGGGGCACCACTGAAGCTTTCTTT. Its translation is CATQRGGTTEAFF.

V gene TRBV4-3 combines with J gene TRBJ2-5; TRBD2 aligns across 9 bases. The CDR3 has 16 amino acids. V trimming: 4 bases; J trimming: 6 bases; junction bases outside the gene matches: 12. Germline-derived CDR1 and CDR2 are LGHNA and YSLEER. CDR3 nucleotide sequence: TGCGCCAGCAGCCCCGCCAGCGGGGGGCCCCTAAAGACCCAGTACTTC. Its protein is CASSPASGGPLKTQYF.

V usage is TRBV7-2 and J usage is TRBJ1-1, with unresolved D. This CDR3 comprises 16 residues. The V end lost 2 bases, the J end lost 2 bases, and 15 bases lay between the germline ends. Germline CDR1 reads SGHTA; CDR2 reads FQGNSA. The CDR3 sequence: CASSLLGNGLNTEAFF. CDR3 nucleotide sequence: TGTGCCAGCAGCTTACTAGGGAACGGACTAAACACTGAAGCTTTCTTT.

The rearrangement joins TRBV10-1 to TRBJ2-1; 7 bases agree with TRBD2. The CDR3 runs to 16 residues. Germline CDR1 WNHNN, CDR2 SYGVQD (reference sequence). V shed 3 bases and J 6 bases; nucleotides not matched to a gene: 11. CDR3 amino acids: CASSEAGKPSGNEQFF. DNA of the CDR3: TGCGCCAGCAGTGAAGCCGGGAAACCTAGCGGCAATGAGCAGTTCTTC.

Comments on this clone: One junction end disagrees with the germline gene, perhaps due to a read error. The CDR3 is CASSPQDRVYLNF. DNA of the CDR3: TGTGCCAGCAGTCCCCAAGACAGGGTCTATCTGAATTTC. This chain links TRBV28 with TRBJ2-7; TRBD1 aligns across 7 bases. CDR3 length: 13 amino acids. Germline loops: CDR1 MDHEN, CDR2 SYDVKM.

The chain uses TRBV5-1 and TRBJ1-1; maybe TRBD1 (5 bases). The CDR3 is 14 residues long. Trimming stripped 2 bases from V and 1 base from J, with 9 bases between. Germline loops: CDR1 SGHRS, CDR2 YFSETQ. CDR3: CASSFLTENTEAFF. CDR3 sequence (DNA): TGCGCCAGCAGCTTCTTGACAGAGAACACTGAAGCTTTCTTT.

A word on this clone: An end of the junction does not agree with germline; a read error may underlie this. The chain links TRBV5-1 to TRBJ2-7, with TRBD1 matching over 9 bases. The CDR3 length is 17 residues. From germline, CDR1 is SGHRS and CDR2 YFSETQ. The DNA of the CDR3 is TGCGCCAGCACCACCCTTGGACCGGGACAGGGAGAATCCGAGCAGTGCTTC. Protein product: CASTTLGPGQGESEQCF.

The sample holds a few counts of this clone. The rearrangement uses TRBV21-1 and TRBJ2-7; TRBD1 reflects the table's D call only, with no check against the DNA. TRBV21-1 represents a pseudogene. This CDR3 contains 16 residues. CDR3 coding DNA: TGTGCCAGCAGCCCCCAGAAGGACAGGGGGTGTTTGGAGCAGTACTTC. This codes for CASSPQKDRGCLEQYF.

The V gene is TRBV5-1, the J gene TRBJ1-4; no clear D. V gave up 0 bases and J gave up 8 bases, with 11 bases separating them. The germline V gene has CDR1 SGHRS and CDR2 YFSETQ. This CDR3 has 14 amino acids. Here the CDR3 reads CASSLGTTTEKLFF. CDR3 sequence (DNA): TGCGCCAGCAGCTTGGGAACTACGACCGAAAAACTGTTTTTT.

The chain couples TRBV7-2 to TRBJ2-2; the D gene is possibly TRBD1 (5 bases). The V end was cut by 4 bases, the J end by 0 bases, with 9 bases between. CDR1 and CDR2 from the germline V gene are SGHTA and FQGNSA. The CDR3 is 15 residues long. The CDR3 DNA follows: TGTGCCAGCAGCTCCAGGGCGACGAACACCGGGGAGCTGTTTTTT. This gives the protein CASSSRATNTGELFF.

The gene calls are TRBV28 and TRBJ2-1; 8 positions agree with TRBD2. This CDR3 comprises 15 residues. V was pared by 4 bases and J by 4 bases, with 6 bases of the junction left unmatched. The germline CDR1 and CDR2 sequences are MDHEN and SYDVKM. The CDR3 DNA is TGTGCCAGCAGTTCGGGAGGGAGGGGATACAATGAGCAGTTCTTC. It specifies CASSSGGRGYNEQFF.

J is TRBJ2-5 and V is TRBV28; maybe TRBD2 (6 bases). The J call is in doubt because the DNA end fits TRBJ2-7 better. The length of the CDR3 is 15 residues. Germline CDR1 is MDHEN and CDR2 is SYDVKM. DNA for the CDR3: TGTGCCAGCAGTACCACGCGGAGGGGAACCTACGAGCAGTACTTC. It yields the protein CASSTTRRGTYEQYF.

The rearrangement uses TRBV5-4 and TRBJ2-7; D possibly corresponds to TRBD2 (6 bases). The CDR3 covers 15 residues. The V end lost 1 base, the J end lost 3 bases, and 14 bases lay between the germline ends. Germline V gene data show CDR1 as SGHNT and CDR2 as YYREEE (reference sequence). CDR3 coding DNA: TGTGCCAGCAGCTTGCCACGGGCGGGGCGCTACGAGCAGTACTTC. It translates to CASSLPRAGRYEQYF.